The clone carrying this T cell receptor (beta chain) was seen only once. Clones were read by immunoSEQ multiplex PCR, and TCRdb kept only the in-frame ones, dropping some. In the table there are some 63,000 clones, around 84% of which are singletons. The sample comes from a study of OX40 agonist ivuxolimab in advanced cancers. Looking at the study overall: Subjects had a mean age of about 60 years, with a range of roughly 20 to 79; approximately 83% were male. Partial responses occurred in three patients (one hepatocellular carcinoma, two cutaneous melanoma).

The CDR3 loop spans 15 amino acids. Germline loops: CDR1 MNHNS, CDR2 SASEGT. The V segment lost 4 bases and the J segment 3 bases; nucleotides outside the gene matches: 7. The chain carries TRBV6-1 and TRBJ1-1; TRBD1 agrees at 8 bases. Sample: CD4+ or CD8+ T cells sorted from blood, taken in a trial of the OX40 agonist ivuxolimab. The TCR comes from an adult with an advanced solid tumor such as melanoma, head and neck, liver or kidney cancer. As DNA, the CDR3 is TGTGCCAGCAGTGTCTCCCAGGGGGCGGACACTGAAGCTTTCTTT. It specifies CASSVSQGADTEAFF.